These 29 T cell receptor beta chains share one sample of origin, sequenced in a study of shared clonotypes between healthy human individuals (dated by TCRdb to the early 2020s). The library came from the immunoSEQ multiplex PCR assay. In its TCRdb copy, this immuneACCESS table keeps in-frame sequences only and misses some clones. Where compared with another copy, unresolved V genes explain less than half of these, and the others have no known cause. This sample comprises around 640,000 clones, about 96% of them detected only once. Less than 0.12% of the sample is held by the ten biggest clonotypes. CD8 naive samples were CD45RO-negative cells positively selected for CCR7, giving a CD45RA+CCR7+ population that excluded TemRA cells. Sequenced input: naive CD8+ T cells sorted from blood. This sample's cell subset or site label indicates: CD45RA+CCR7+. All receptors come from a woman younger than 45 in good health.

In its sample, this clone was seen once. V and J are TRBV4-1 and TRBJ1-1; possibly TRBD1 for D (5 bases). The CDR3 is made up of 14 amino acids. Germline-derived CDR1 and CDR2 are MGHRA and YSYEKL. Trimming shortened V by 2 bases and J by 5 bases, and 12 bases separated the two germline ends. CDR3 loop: CASSQITGYTEAFF. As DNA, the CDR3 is TGCGCCAGCAGCCAAATTACAGGCTATACTGAAGCTTTCTTT.

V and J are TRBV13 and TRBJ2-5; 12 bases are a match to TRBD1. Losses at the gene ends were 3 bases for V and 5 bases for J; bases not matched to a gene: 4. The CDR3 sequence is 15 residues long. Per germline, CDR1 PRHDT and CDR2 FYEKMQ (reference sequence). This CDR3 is CASSFRDRGRETQYF. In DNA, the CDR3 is TGTGCCAGCAGCTTCCGGGACAGGGGGCGGGAGACCCAGTACTTC.

The CDR3 region is CASSPGTGVAEAFF. The CDR3 bases are TGTGCCAGCAGCCCCGGGACAGGGGTCGCTGAAGCTTTCTTT. The chain carries TRBV4-2 and TRBJ1-1; TRBD1 matches at 10 bases. Germline CDR1 is LGHNA and CDR2 is YNFKEQ. CDR3 length: 14 residues. Trimming removed 4 bases from V and 6 bases from J; junction bases left unmatched: 5.

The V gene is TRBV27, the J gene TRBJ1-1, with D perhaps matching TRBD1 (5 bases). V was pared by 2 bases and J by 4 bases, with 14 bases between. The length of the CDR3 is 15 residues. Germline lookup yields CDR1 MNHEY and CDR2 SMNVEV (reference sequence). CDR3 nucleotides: TGTGCCAGCAGTTTAGGTGGGCCAGGGCCCACTGAAGCTTTCTTT. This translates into CASSLGGPGPTEAFF.

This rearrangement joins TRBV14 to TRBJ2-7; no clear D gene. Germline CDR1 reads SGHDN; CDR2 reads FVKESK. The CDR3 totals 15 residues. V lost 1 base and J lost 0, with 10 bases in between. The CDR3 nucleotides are TGTGCCAGCAGCCAAGGAGTTGTGAGCTCCTACGAGCAGTACTTC. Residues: CASSQGVVSSYEQYF.

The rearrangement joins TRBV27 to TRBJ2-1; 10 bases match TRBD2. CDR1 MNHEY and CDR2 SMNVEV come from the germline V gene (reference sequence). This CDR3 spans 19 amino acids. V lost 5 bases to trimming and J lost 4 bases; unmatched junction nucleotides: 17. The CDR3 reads CASSPRGGPGTSEYNEQFF. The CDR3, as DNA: TGTGCCAGCAGTCCAAGGGGGGGCCCCGGGACTAGCGAGTACAATGAGCAGTTCTTC.

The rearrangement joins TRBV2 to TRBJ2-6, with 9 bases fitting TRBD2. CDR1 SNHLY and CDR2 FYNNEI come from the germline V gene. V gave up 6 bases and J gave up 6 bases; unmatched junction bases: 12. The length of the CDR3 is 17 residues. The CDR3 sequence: CASRWDVREGAANVLTF. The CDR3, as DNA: TGTGCCAGCAGATGGGATGTGCGGGAGGGGGCGGCCAACGTCCTGACTTTC.

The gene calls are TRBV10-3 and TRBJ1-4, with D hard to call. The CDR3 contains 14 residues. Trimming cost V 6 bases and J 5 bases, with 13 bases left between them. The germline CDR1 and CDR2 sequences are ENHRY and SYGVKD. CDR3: CAISAPGSNEKLFF. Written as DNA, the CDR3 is TGTGCCATCAGCGCTCCGGGATCCAATGAAAAACTGTTTTTT.

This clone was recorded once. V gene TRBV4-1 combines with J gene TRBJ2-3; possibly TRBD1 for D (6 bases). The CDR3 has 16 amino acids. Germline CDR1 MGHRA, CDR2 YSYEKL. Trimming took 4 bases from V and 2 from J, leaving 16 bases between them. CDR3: CASSPRDTENTDTQYF. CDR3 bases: TGCGCCAGCAGCCCTCGGGACACCGAGAACACAGATACGCAGTATTTT.

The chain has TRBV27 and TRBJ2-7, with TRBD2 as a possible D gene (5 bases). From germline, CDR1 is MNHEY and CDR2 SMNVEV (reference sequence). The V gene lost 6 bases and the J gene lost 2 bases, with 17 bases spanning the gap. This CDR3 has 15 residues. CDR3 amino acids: CASSHPGADTYEQYF. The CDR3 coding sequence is TGTGCCAGCAGCCACCCAGGAGCGGATACCTACGAGCAGTACTTC.

Here the CDR3 reads CASSSGNTEAFF. CDR3 sequence (DNA): TGTGCCAGCAGCTCTGGGAACACTGAAGCTTTCTTT. The gene calls are TRBV11-2 and TRBJ1-1, with D unresolved. Germline V CDR1 and CDR2: SGHAT, FQNNGV. The CDR3 is 12 amino acids. V lost 4 bases to trimming and J lost 1 base, with 4 bases between them.

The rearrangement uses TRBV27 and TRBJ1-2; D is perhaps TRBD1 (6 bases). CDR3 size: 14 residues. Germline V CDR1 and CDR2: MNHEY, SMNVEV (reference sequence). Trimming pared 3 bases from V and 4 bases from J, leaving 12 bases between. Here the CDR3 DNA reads TGTGCCAGCAGTTTCCTAGAGGGGGTCTATGGCTACACCTTC. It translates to CASSFLEGVYGYTF.

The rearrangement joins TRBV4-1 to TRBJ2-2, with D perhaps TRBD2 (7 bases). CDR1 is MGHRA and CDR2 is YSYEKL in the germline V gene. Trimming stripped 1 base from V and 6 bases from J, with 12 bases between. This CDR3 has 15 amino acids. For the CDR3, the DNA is TGCGCCAGCAGCCAAGGACGGGGGGCGGCCGGGGAGCTGTTTTTT. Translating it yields CASSQGRGAAGELFF.

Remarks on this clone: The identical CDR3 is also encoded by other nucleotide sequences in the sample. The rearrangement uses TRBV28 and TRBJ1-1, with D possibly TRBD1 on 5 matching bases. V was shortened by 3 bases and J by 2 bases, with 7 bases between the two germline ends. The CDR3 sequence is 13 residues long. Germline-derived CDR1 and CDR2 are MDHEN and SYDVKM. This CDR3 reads CASSLTVNTEAFF. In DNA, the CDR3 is TGTGCCAGCAGTTTGACAGTTAACACTGAAGCTTTCTTT.

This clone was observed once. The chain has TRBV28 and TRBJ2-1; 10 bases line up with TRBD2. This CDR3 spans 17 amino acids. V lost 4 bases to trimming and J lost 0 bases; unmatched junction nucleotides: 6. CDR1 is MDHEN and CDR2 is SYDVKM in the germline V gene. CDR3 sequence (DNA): TGTGCCAGCAGTTCCAGTCTAGCGGGGGACTCCTACAATGAGCAGTTCTTC. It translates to CASSSSLAGDSYNEQFF. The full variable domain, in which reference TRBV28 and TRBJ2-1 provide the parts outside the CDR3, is DVKVTQSSRYLVKRTGEKVFLECVQDMDHENMFWYRQDPGLGLRLIYFSYDVKMKEKGDIPEGYSVSREKKERFSLILESASTNQTSMYLCASSSSLAGDSYNEQFFGPGTRLTVL.

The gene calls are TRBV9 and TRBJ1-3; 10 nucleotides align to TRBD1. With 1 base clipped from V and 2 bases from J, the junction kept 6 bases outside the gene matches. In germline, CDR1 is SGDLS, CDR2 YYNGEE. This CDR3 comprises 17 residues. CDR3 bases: TGTGCCAGCAGCGTATGGAGGACAGGGGGTCCTGGAAACACCATATATTTT. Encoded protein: CASSVWRTGGPGNTIYF.

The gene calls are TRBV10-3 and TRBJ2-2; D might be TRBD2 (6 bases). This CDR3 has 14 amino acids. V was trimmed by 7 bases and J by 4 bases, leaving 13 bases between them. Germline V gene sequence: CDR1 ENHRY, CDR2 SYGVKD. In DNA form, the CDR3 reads TGTGCCATCAACGGGGGAGACGGCACCGGGGAGCTGTTTTTT. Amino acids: CAINGGDGTGELFF.

The CDR3 protein is CASSETNRIDTQYF. The CDR3 DNA reads as TGCGCCAGCAGTGAGACCAACCGAATAGATACGCAGTATTTT. This sequence joins TRBV10-2 and TRBJ2-3; D not resolved. V dropped 2 bases and J dropped 5 bases, with 11 bases sitting between them. The germline CDR1 and CDR2 sequences are WSHSY and SAAADI. The CDR3 spans 14 residues.

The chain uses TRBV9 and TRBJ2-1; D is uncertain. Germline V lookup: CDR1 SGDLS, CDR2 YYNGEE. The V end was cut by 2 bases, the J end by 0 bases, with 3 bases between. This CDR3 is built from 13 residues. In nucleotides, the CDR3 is TGTGCCAGCAGCGTTACCTCCTACAATGAGCAGTTCTTC. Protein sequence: CASSVTSYNEQFF. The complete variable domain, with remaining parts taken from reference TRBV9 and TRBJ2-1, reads DSGVTQTPKHLITATGQRVTLRCSPRSGDLSVYWYQQSLDQGLQFLIQYYNGEERAKGNILERFSAQQFPDLHSELNLSSLELGDSALYFCASSVTSYNEQFFGPGTRLTVL.

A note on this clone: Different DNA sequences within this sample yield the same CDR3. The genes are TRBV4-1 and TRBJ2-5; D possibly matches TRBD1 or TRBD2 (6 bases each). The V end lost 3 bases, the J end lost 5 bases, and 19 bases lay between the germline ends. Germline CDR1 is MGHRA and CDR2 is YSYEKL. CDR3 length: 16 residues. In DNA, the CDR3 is TGCGCCAGCAGCCAGGACCCCTGGGGGGCTGGGGAGACCCAGTACTTC. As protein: CASSQDPWGAGETQYF.

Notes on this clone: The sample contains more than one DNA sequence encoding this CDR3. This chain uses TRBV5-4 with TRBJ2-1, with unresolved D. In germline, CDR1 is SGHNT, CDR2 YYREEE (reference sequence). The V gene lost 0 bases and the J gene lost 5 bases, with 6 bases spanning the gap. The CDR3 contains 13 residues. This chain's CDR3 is CASSLVLDNEQFF. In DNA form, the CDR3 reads TGTGCCAGCAGCTTGGTACTGGACAATGAGCAGTTCTTC.

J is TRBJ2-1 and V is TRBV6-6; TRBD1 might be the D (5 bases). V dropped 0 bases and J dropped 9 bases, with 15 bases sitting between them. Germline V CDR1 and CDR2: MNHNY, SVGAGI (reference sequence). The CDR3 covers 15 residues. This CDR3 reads CASSYSRQGGGEQFF. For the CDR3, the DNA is TGTGCCAGCAGTTACTCGAGGCAGGGCGGTGGTGAGCAGTTCTTC.

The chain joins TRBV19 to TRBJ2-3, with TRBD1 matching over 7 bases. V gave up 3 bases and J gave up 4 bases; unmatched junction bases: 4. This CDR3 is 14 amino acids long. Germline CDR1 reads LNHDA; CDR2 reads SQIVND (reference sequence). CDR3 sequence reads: CASSMDRSPDTQYF. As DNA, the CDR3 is TGTGCCAGTAGTATGGACAGGAGCCCAGATACGCAGTATTTT.

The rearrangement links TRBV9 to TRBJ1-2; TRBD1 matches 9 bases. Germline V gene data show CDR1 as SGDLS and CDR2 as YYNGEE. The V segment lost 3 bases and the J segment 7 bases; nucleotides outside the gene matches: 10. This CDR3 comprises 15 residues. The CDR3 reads CASSEDRGPGGGYTF. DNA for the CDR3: TGTGCCAGCAGCGAGGACAGGGGTCCGGGGGGTGGCTACACCTTC.

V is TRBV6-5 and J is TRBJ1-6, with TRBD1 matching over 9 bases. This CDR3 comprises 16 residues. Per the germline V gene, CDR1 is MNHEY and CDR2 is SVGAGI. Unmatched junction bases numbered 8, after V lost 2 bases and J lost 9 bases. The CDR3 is CASSYSIGTGTSPLHF. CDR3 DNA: TGTGCCAGCAGTTACAGTATAGGGACAGGGACTTCACCCCTCCACTTT.

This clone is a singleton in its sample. CDR3 DNA sequence: TGTGCCAGCAGCCCCCCAGGTGATGGGCAAGAGTTCTTC. It codes for CASSPPGDGQEFF. The chain joins TRBV5-4 to TRBJ2-1, with D unclear. From germline, CDR1 is SGHNT and CDR2 YYREEE (reference sequence). Trimming took off 4 bases at V and 14 bases at J, with 19 bases between the two ends. This CDR3 region has 13 residues.

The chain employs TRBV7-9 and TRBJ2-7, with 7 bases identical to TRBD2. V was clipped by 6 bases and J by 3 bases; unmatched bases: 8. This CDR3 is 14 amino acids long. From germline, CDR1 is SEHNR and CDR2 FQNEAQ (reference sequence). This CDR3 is CASRDTRGYYEQYF. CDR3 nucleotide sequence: TGTGCCAGCAGGGACACGCGGGGGTACTACGAGCAGTACTTC.

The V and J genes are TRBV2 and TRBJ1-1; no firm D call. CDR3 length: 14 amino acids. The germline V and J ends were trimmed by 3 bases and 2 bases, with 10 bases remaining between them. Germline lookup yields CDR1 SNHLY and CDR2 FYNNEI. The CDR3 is CASSDQRINTEAFF. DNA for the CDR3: TGTGCCAGCAGTGATCAACGGATAAACACTGAAGCTTTCTTT.

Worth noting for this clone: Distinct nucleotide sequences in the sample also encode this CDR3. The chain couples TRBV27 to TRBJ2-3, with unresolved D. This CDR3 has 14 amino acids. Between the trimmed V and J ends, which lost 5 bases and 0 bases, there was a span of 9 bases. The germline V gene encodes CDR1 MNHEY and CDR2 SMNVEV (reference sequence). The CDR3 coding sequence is TGTGCCAGCAGTCTTCTGGCTAGCACAGATACGCAGTATTTT. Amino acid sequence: CASSLLASTDTQYF.